The 4 T cell receptor beta chains below all came from one sample that was sequenced in a study of blood T cell repertoires in COVID-19. The table came from immunoSEQ multiplex PCR; TCRdb's copy has only in-frame clones and leaves some out. Altogether around 220,000 clones are present, roughly 84% being singletons, with the ten largest covering about 20%. The sample comprised peripheral blood. Source of these receptors: a man aged 30 to 39 with active or convalescent COVID-19.

This clone was detected once. V is TRBV5-8 and J is TRBJ2-5, with TRBD1 as a possible D gene (6 bases). CDR3 length: 15 amino acids. Germline V gives CDR1 SGHTS, CDR2 YDEGEE. V lost 4 bases and J 2 bases, leaving 15 bases between the germline ends. The CDR3 sequence: CASSPSGGLQETQYF. In DNA form, the CDR3 reads TGTGCCAGCAGCCCCAGTGGGGGCCTACAAGAGACCCAGTACTTC.

The V and J genes are TRBV28 and TRBJ1-2; possible D gene TRBD1, 6 bases. The CDR3 sequence is 14 residues long. V lost 3 bases to trimming and J lost 2 bases, with 10 bases between them. Germline V gives CDR1 MDHEN, CDR2 SYDVKM. The DNA for the CDR3 is TGTGCCAGCAGTTTGTGGGACAACAACTATGGCTACACCTTC. The encoded protein is CASSLWDNNYGYTF.

V and J are TRBV5-6 and TRBJ2-7; D not certain. Trimming cost V 0 bases and J 0 bases, with 7 bases left between them. This CDR3 has 14 amino acids. CDR1 is SGHDT, CDR2 YYEEEE, per germline. CDR3 DNA: TGTGCCAGCAGCTTGGTCGCGAGCTCCTACGAGCAGTACTTC. As protein: CASSLVASSYEQYF.

The CDR3 sequence: CASSQPRDKSYNEQFF. CDR3 in DNA: TGCGCCAGCAGCCAGCCCAGGGACAAATCCTACAATGAGCAGTTCTTC. V gene TRBV4-1 combines with J gene TRBJ2-1, with D perhaps TRBD1 (6 bases). There are 16 residues in the CDR3. Germline CDR1 MGHRA, CDR2 YSYEKL. V was cut by 3 bases and J by 1 base, with 13 bases left in between.